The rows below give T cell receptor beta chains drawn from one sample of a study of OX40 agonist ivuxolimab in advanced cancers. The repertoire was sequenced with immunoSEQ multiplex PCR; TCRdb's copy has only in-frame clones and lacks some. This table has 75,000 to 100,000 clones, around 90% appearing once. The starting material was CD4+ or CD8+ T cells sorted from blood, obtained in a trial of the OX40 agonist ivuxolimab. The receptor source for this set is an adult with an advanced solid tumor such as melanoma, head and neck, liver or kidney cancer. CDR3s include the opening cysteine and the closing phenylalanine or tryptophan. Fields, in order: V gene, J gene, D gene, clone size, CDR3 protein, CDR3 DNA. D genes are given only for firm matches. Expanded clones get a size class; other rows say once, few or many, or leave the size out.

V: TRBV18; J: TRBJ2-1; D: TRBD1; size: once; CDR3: CASSSGQATYNEQFF; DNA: TGTGCCAGCTCATCCGGACAGGCAACCTACAATGAGCAGTTCTTC
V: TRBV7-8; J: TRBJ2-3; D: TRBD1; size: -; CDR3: CASSFTGGSTDTQYF; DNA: TGTGCCAGCAGCTTTACAGGGGGAAGCACAGATACGCAGTATTTT
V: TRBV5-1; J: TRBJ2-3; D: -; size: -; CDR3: CASVPEGRSTDTQYF; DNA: TGCGCCAGCGTCCCGGAGGGCCGGAGCACAGATACGCAGTATTTT
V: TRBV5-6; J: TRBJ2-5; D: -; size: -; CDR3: CASSLGRGLGETQYF; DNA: TGTGCCAGCAGCTTGGGGAGGGGTTTGGGAGAGACCCAGTACTTC
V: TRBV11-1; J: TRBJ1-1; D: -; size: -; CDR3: CASSLGTANTEAFF; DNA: TGTGCCAGCAGCCTCGGGACGGCGAACACTGAAGCTTTCTTT
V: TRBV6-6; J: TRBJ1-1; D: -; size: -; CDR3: CASSHLGQTEAFF; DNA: TGTGCCAGCAGCCACTTAGGACAAACTGAAGCTTTCTTT
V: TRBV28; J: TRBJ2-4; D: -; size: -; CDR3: CASSFIGSNIQYF; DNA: TGTGCCAGCAGTTTTATAGGGTCCAACATTCAGTACTTC
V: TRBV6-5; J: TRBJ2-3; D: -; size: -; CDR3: CASRVQSTDTQYF; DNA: TGTGCCAGCAGGGTACAGAGCACAGATACGCAGTATTTT
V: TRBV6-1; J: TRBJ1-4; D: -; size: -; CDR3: CASRGPTNEKLFF; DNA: TGTGCCAGCAGGGGTCCAACTAATGAAAAACTGTTTTTT
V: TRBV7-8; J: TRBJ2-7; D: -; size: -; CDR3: CASSLGRRGHEQYF; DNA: TGTGCCAGCAGCTTAGGTAGACGGGGGCACGAGCAGTACTTC
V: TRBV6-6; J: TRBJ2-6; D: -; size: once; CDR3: CASHGNSGANVLTF; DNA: TGTGCCAGCCATGGGAACTCTGGGGCCAACGTCCTGACTTTC
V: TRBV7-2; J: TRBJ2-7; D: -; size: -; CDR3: CASSPSPTYEQYF; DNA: TGTGCCAGCAGCCCGAGTCCCACCTACGAGCAGTACTTC
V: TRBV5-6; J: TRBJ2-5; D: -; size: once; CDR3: CASSLSNRVAETQYF; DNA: TGTGCCAGCAGCTTGTCGAACAGGGTTGCGGAGACCCAGTACTTC
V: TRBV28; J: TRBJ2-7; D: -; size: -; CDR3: CASTAYRTPYEQYF; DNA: TGTGCCAGCACGGCTTACAGAACACCCTACGAGCAGTACTTC
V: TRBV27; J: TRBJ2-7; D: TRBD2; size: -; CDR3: CASSQTSGSFGEQYF; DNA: TGTGCCAGCAGCCAGACTAGCGGGAGCTTCGGCGAGCAGTACTTC
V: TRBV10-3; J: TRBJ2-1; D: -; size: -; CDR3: CAISSFGGTTYNEQFF; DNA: TGTGCCATCAGTTCGTTCGGCGGGACCACCTACAATGAGCAGTTCTTC
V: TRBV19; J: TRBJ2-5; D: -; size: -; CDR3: CASSNLQETQYF; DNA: TGTGCCAGTAGTAATCTCCAAGAGACCCAGTACTTC
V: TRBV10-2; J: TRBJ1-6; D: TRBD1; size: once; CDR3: CATRVGQGASPLHF; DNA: TGCGCCACGCGGGTGGGGCAGGGGGCTTCACCCCTCCACTTT
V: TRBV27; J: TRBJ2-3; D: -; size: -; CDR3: CASTLGIGDTQYF; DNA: TGTGCCAGCACCCTGGGAATAGGGGATACGCAGTATTTT
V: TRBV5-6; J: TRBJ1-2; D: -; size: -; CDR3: CASSSWGGRGYTF; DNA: TGTGCCAGCAGCTCGTGGGGTGGGCGAGGCTACACCTTC
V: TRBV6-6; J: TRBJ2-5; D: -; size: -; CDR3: CASSYSHWGKETQYF; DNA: TGTGCCAGCAGTTACTCGCACTGGGGGAAAGAGACCCAGTACTTC
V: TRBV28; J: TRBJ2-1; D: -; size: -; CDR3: CATTRGTHNEQFF; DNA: TGTGCCACCACCCGGGGGACCCACAATGAGCAGTTCTTC
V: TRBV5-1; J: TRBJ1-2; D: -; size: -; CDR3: CASSPRQPNYGYTF; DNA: TGCGCCAGCAGTCCGAGACAGCCTAACTATGGCTACACCTTC
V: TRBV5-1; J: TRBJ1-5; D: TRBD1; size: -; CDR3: CASSRQGRVDQPQHF; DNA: TGCGCCAGCAGCCGACAGGGCCGGGTGGATCAGCCCCAGCATTTT
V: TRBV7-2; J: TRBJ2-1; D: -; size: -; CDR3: CASSLGASTEQFF; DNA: TGTGCCAGCAGCTTAGGGGCTAGCACTGAGCAGTTCTTC
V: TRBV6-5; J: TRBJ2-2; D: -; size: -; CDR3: CASRYLGTTYTGELFF; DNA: TGTGCCAGCAGATACCTCGGGACAACCTACACCGGGGAGCTGTTTTTT
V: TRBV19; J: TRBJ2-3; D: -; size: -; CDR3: CASSIEKGRSTDTQYF; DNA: TGTGCCAGTAGTATAGAGAAGGGACGGAGCACAGATACGCAGTATTTT
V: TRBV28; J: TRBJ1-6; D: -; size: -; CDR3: CASSFWDRYNSPLHF; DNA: TGTGCCAGCAGTTTCTGGGATCGCTATAATTCACCCCTCCACTTT
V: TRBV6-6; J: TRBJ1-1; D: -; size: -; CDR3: CASRLDKWTEAFF; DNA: TGTGCCAGCAGGTTGGACAAGTGGACTGAAGCTTTCTTT
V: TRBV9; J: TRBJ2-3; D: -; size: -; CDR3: CASSGAGDTQYF; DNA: TGTGCCAGCAGCGGAGCAGGAGATACGCAGTATTTT
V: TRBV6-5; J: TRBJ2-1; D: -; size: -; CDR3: CASSFGGGEGNEQFF; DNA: TGTGCCAGCAGTTTCGGGGGCGGGGAGGGCAATGAGCAGTTCTTC
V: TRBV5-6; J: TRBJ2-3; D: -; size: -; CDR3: CASSSRVSTDTQYF; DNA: TGTGCCAGCAGCTCCCGCGTTAGCACAGATACGCAGTATTTT
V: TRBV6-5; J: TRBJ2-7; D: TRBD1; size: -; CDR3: CASRLGQGSYEQYF; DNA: TGTGCCAGCAGGCTCGGACAGGGCTCCTACGAGCAGTACTTC
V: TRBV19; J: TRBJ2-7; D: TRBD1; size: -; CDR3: CASSGRDSYEQYF; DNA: TGTGCCAGTAGTGGACGGGACAGCTACGAGCAGTACTTC
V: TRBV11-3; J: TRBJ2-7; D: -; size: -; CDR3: CASSLDSDSYEQYF; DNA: TGTGCCAGCAGCTTAGACTCGGATTCCTACGAGCAGTACTTC
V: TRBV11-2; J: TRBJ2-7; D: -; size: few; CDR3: CASSLGTGIGSYEQYF; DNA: TGTGCCAGCAGCTTAGGAACAGGGATAGGCTCCTACGAGCAGTACTTC